These 14 T cell receptor beta chains originate from one sample sequenced in a study of blood T cell repertoires in COVID-19. The method was immunoSEQ multiplex PCR; TCRdb's version includes in-frame clones alone and lacks a portion of them. The data show about 130,000 clones, around four fifths seen once. The sequenced material came from peripheral blood. These receptors were obtained from a man aged 55 to 70 with acute or convalescent COVID-19.

V is TRBV6-5 and J is TRBJ1-1, with TRBD1 as a possible D gene (5 bases). The CDR3 sequence is 15 residues long. V lost 4 bases, J lost 1 base, and 13 bases lay in between. Germline-derived CDR1 and CDR2 are MNHEY and SVGAGI. For the CDR3, the DNA is TGTGCCAGCAGTTTTCCTACCACAGGGAACACTGAAGCTTTCTTT. This codes for CASSFPTTGNTEAFF.

The chain is built from TRBV6-4 and TRBJ2-1; D not resolved. The germline V gene encodes CDR1 MRHNA and CDR2 SNTAGT. This CDR3 comprises 14 residues. V was clipped by 8 bases and J by 0 bases, with 11 bases between them. The DNA for the CDR3 is TGTGCCAGCCGCCCGGAGAGCTCCTACAATGAGCAGTTCTTC. Amino acids: CASRPESSYNEQFF.

In DNA, the CDR3 is TGCGCCAGCAGCTTGGTGGTGATGGGGGCGGCAACTAATGAAAAACTGTTTTTT. Translated, it gives CASSLVVMGAATNEKLFF. The V call is TRBV5-1, the J call TRBJ1-4, with a tentative D call TRBD1 (6 bases). This CDR3 has 18 amino acids. Deletions cut 0 bases from V and 0 bases from J, with 15 bases between. CDR1 is SGHRS and CDR2 is YFSETQ in the germline V gene.

The rearrangement uses TRBV19 and TRBJ1-2, with TRBD1 matching over 9 bases. The CDR3 has 14 amino acids. Looked up from germline, CDR1 is LNHDA and CDR2 is SQIVND (reference sequence). V trimming: 5 bases; J trimming: 5 bases; junction bases outside the gene matches: 6. CDR3 DNA sequence: TGTGCCAGTAGTGTCCGACAGGGGGAATATGGCTACACCTTC. Translated, it gives CASSVRQGEYGYTF.

This sequence joins TRBV9 and TRBJ2-3; 13 nucleotides line up with TRBD2. CDR3 length equals 20 residues. V lost 1 base and J lost 3; bases outside the gene matches: 14. The germline CDR1 and CDR2 sequences are SGDLS and YYNGEE. The CDR3 reads CASSVRPGLAGWGGTDTQYF. The CDR3 nucleotides are TGTGCCAGCAGCGTACGGCCGGGACTAGCGGGGTGGGGCGGGACAGATACGCAGTATTTT.

This chain joins TRBV27 and TRBJ1-5; 7 bases are a match to TRBD1. This CDR3 region has 15 residues. Germline trimming cut 5 bases from V and 0 bases from J; bases unmatched to any gene: 4. Germline V lookup: CDR1 MNHEY, CDR2 SMNVEV (reference sequence). The CDR3 coding sequence is TGTGCCAGCAGTACCAACAGGGGTAGCAATCAGCCCCAGCATTTT. This encodes CASSTNRGSNQPQHF.

This clone was recorded only once. The J gene is TRBJ1-2, the V gene TRBV5-1; D remains unclear. The CDR3 is made up of 13 amino acids. The V end lost 2 bases, the J end lost 3 bases, and 8 bases lay between the germline ends. The germline CDR1 and CDR2 sequences are SGHRS and YFSETQ. CDR3 DNA sequence: TGCGCCAGCAGCTTAGGCGGTGACTATGGCTACACCTTC. Amino acids: CASSLGGDYGYTF.

The chain is built from TRBV9 and TRBJ2-2; TRBD2 agrees at 7 bases. The CDR3 consists of 17 residues. The germline CDR1 and CDR2 sequences are SGDLS and YYNGEE. V dropped 2 bases and J dropped 3; count of bases not matched to a gene: 10. The CDR3 reads CASSVGPRSGDTGELFF. CDR3 nucleotide sequence: TGTGCCAGCAGCGTGGGGCCCAGGAGCGGGGACACCGGGGAGCTGTTTTTT.

With regard to this clone: This CDR3 is also generated by other DNA sequences in the sample. The rearrangement joins TRBV7-6 to TRBJ2-3, with TRBD2 identical over 7 bases. The germline V gene has CDR1 SGHVS and CDR2 FNYEAQ. J was trimmed by 0 bases and V by 0 bases; bases with no gene match: 0. CDR3 length: 15 amino acids. CDR3 DNA sequence: TGTGCCAGCAGCTTAGCGGGGGGGAGCACAGATACGCAGTATTTT. The encoded protein is CASSLAGGSTDTQYF.

The chain uses TRBV27 and TRBJ1-1; possible D gene TRBD1, 5 bases. This CDR3 has 15 residues. Germline-derived CDR1 and CDR2 are MNHEY and SMNVEV (reference sequence). V lost 6 bases, J lost 5 bases, and 19 bases lay in between. The CDR3 DNA is TGTGCCAGCAGCTACCGGGGGAGGAGTTGGACTGAAGCTTTCTTT. This codes for CASSYRGRSWTEAFF.

The chain has TRBV14 and TRBJ2-3; 7 bases agree with TRBD1. Trimming removed 5 bases from V and 2 bases from J; junction bases left unmatched: 1. This CDR3 has 13 residues. The germline V gene has CDR1 SGHDN and CDR2 FVKESK. The CDR3 spells CASSGTVTDTQYF. CDR3 in DNA: TGTGCCAGCAGCGGGACAGTCACAGATACGCAGTATTTT. Full variable domain (outside the CDR3, taken from reference TRBV14 and TRBJ2-3): EAGVTQFPSHSVIEKGQTVTLRCDPISGHDNLYWYRRVMGKEIKFLLHFVKESKQDESGMPNNRFLAERTGGTYSTLKVQPAELEDSGVYFCASSGTVTDTQYFGPGTRLTVL.

This sequence joins TRBV5-6 and TRBJ1-5, with 7 bases aligning to TRBD1. The CDR3 consists of 15 residues. Germline V CDR1 and CDR2: SGHDT, YYEEEE. V lost 2 bases and J lost 2; bases outside the gene matches: 4. This CDR3 is CASSFDREGNQPQHF. In DNA form, the CDR3 reads TGTGCCAGCAGCTTCGACAGGGAAGGCAATCAGCCCCAGCATTTT.

V is TRBV5-4 and J is TRBJ2-7; TRBD1 is a possible D gene (6 bases). Trimming stripped 0 bases from V and 6 bases from J, with 10 bases between. CDR3 size: 13 residues. Germline loops: CDR1 SGHNT, CDR2 YYREEE (reference sequence). DNA for the CDR3: TGTGCCAGCAGCTTGGTGGCAGGGGTCGAGCAGTACTTC. Amino acid sequence: CASSLVAGVEQYF.

The chain is built from TRBV10-3 and TRBJ1-1, with a possible D match to TRBD1 (5 bases). This CDR3 contains 14 residues. Per the germline V gene, CDR1 is ENHRY and CDR2 is SYGVKD. The V gene lost 2 bases and the J gene lost 5 bases, with 12 bases spanning the gap. The CDR3 spells CAISEGGDGTEAFF. The CDR3 DNA follows: TGTGCCATCAGTGAGGGAGGGGATGGAACTGAAGCTTTCTTT.